This entry lists 30 T cell receptor beta chains sequenced from one sample in a study of CD8+CD57+ T cells in acquired aplastic anemia. TCR beta VDJ and CDR3 were profiled, and genomic DNA was the template. MiXCR, run by TCRdb on the reads, gives a single entry per CDR3 protein. The repertoire holds a few hundred thousand distinct CDR3 sequences, with approximately 86% as singletons. The sequenced patients had an expansion of CD8+CD57+ cells seen by flow cytometry. The sample was sorted CD4+, CD8+, or CD8+CD57+ T cells (not recorded which) from PBMCs. These receptors were collected from a human donor with aplastic anemia.

In regard to this clonotype: The junction departs from germline at one end; a sequencing error may be responsible. V usage is TRBV2 and J usage is TRBJ2-3; D is uncertain. The germline gives CDR1 SNHLY, CDR2 FYNNEI. This CDR3 spans 13 amino acids. In DNA, the CDR3 is TGTGCCAGCGGTCCCGGGTGCACAGATACTGAGCATTTT. Translating gives CASGPGCTDTEHF.

This clonotype has only one observation. The chain uses TRBV7-9 and TRBJ1-2, with 7 positions matching TRBD1. The germline V gene has CDR1 SEHNR and CDR2 FQNEAQ (reference sequence). This CDR3 has 13 amino acids. The J segment lost 7 bases and the V segment lost 1 base, leaving 3 bases of the junction unmatched. The CDR3: CASSLEGTVGYTF. Written as DNA, the CDR3 is TGTGCCAGCAGCTTAGAAGGGACAGTTGGCTACACCTTC.

This clonotype occurred once. The junction shows a germline mismatch at one end, possibly a read error. The chain employs TRBV7-3 and TRBJ1-5; D might be TRBD1 (5 bases). This CDR3 spans 14 amino acids. Germline assignment: CDR1 SGHTA and CDR2 FQGTGA. The CDR3 sequence: CASSSTGTCRETQF. In nucleotides, the CDR3 is TGTGCCAGCAGTTCTACCGGGACTTGTCGAGAGACCCAGTTT.

The chain has TRBV7-2 and TRBJ2-5; TRBD1 aligns across 9 bases. Germline V gives CDR1 SGHTA, CDR2 FQGNSA. CDR3 size: 15 residues. V lost 3 bases, J lost 14 bases, and 16 bases stayed unmatched. In DNA, the CDR3 is TGTGCCAGCAGCTTGGGACAGGGCTCAAACTATGGCTACTACTTC. Encoded protein: CASSLGQGSNYGYYF.

V and J are TRBV9 and TRBJ2-3; no firm D call. The CDR3 extends over 14 amino acids. Trimming stripped 4 bases from V and 11 bases from J, with 20 bases between. CDR1 and CDR2 from the germline V gene are SGDLS and YYNGEE. DNA for the CDR3: TGTGCCAGCAGCTTCGCCGTGGACCCCTATGAGCAGTATTTT. Amino acid sequence: CASSFAVDPYEQYF. The whole variable domain, filled in from reference TRBV9 and TRBJ2-3, reads DSGVTQTPKHLITATGQRVTLRCSPRSGDLSVYWYQQSLDQGLQFLIQYYNGEERAKGNILERFSAQQFPDLHSELNLSSLELGDSALYFCASSFAVDPYEQYFGPGTRLTVL.

The chain uses TRBV7-3 and TRBJ1-5, with TRBD1 as a possible D gene (6 bases). This CDR3 is 15 amino acids long. V lost 8 bases to trimming and J lost 15 bases, with 29 bases between them. Germline CDR1 and CDR2: SGHTA and FQGTGA. CDR3 protein: CASSRQAYAVEHWHF. CDR3 in DNA: TGTGCCAGCTCAAGACAGGCCTACGCCGTTGAACACTGGCATTTT.

Turning to this clonotype: The conserved phenylalanine or tryptophan normally closing the CDR3 is absent here, so this likely arose from a read error. J is TRBJ2-5 and V is TRBV7-9; possible D gene TRBD2, 6 bases. CDR1 and CDR2 (germline): SEHNR, FQNEAQ (reference sequence). The CDR3 has 12 residues. V dropped 11 bases and J dropped 9 bases, with 19 bases sitting between them. CDR3 DNA: TGTGCCGGACACTGGGCTGTAGCGGCCCAGTACCTA. Encoded protein: CAGHWAVAAQYL.

V gene TRBV5-6 combines with J gene TRBJ2-7, with TRBD2 identical over 9 bases. CDR3 size: 15 residues. CDR1 and CDR2 from the germline V gene are SGHDT and YYEEEE. V trimming: 0 bases; J trimming: 7 bases; junction bases outside the gene matches: 8. The chain's CDR3 is CASSLERGGREEQYV. The CDR3 coding sequence is TGTGCCAGCAGCTTGGAGAGGGGCGGGAGGGAGGAGCAGTACGTC.

About this clonotype itself: One junction end does not reproduce the germline sequence, and a read error may be involved. The chain employs TRBV7-9 and TRBJ1-5, with D tentatively TRBD1 (6 bases). The CDR3 has 13 residues. Germline CDR1 and CDR2: SEHNR and FQNEAQ (reference sequence). The CDR3 protein is CASSHTGPGAKAF. In nucleotides, the CDR3 is TGTGCCAGCAGCCATACAGGGCCGGGGGCCAAGGCTTTT.

The chain is built from TRBV10-1 and TRBJ2-7; D is possibly TRBD2 (5 bases). The CDR3 covers 12 residues. Trimming pared 8 bases from V and 6 bases from J, leaving 14 bases between. CDR1 WNHNN and CDR2 SYGVQD come from the germline V gene (reference sequence). The chain's CDR3 is CASDPGISEQYV. CDR3 in DNA: TGCGCCAGCGACCCGGGAATCTCCGAGCAGTACGTC.

The rearrangement uses TRBV7-9 and TRBJ2-5; unclear D gene. CDR1 is SEHNR and CDR2 is FQNEAQ in the germline V gene (reference sequence). Trimming cost V 0 bases and J 4 bases, with 12 bases left between them. CDR3 size: 15 residues. In DNA form, the CDR3 reads TGTGCCAGCAGCTTAGCGTTGGAAATGCTAGAGACCCAGTACTTC. Translated: CASSLALEMLETQYF.

The chain is built from TRBV12-5 and TRBJ2-7, with D possibly matching TRBD1 (5 bases). The CDR3 runs 14 residues. V lost 8 bases and J lost 3, with 17 bases in between. CDR1 LGHNT and CDR2 FRNRAP come from the germline V gene. Written as DNA, the CDR3 is TGTGCTAGTAGCAACGTGCAGGGTAACTACGAGCAGTACTTC. This sequence encodes CASSNVQGNYEQYF.

This clonotype has a count of ten or more. J is TRBJ2-1 and V is TRBV27; maybe TRBD1 (6 bases). The CDR3 has 12 residues. Trimming cost V 6 bases and J 7 bases, with 10 bases left between them. CDR1 and CDR2 from the germline V gene are MNHEY and SMNVEV (reference sequence). CDR3 DNA: TGTGCCAGCAGCTTACAGGGTAATGAGCAGTTCTTC. Amino acids: CASSLQGNEQFF.

As for this clonotype: Since the CDR3 does not end with the conserved phenylalanine or tryptophan, this likely comes from a read error. The chain carries TRBV7-3 and TRBJ2-3; D uncertain. The CDR3 sequence is 12 residues long. Germline CDR1 reads SGHTA; CDR2 reads FQGTGA. CDR3 coding DNA: TGTGCCAGCTGCATAGGGTCAGATACCCAGTATCTT. It encodes CASCIGSDTQYL.

About this clonotype itself: Relative to the germline gene, one junction end is altered; a read error may explain this. The chain has TRBV7-9 and TRBJ2-1, with TRBD2 matching 7 bases. The CDR3 consists of 15 residues. From germline, CDR1 is SEHNR and CDR2 FQNEAQ (reference sequence). CDR3 sequence (DNA): TGTGCCAGCAGCTTACAAAGAAGCGGGGCGAGCGATGAGCTCTTC. Translated, it gives CASSLQRSGASDELF.

The chain combines TRBV12-3 or TRBV12-4 with TRBJ2-7; the D gene is possibly TRBD1 (6 bases). Trimming removed 5 bases from V and 9 bases from J, with 26 bases in between. The CDR3 loop spans 16 amino acids. As DNA, the CDR3 is TGTGCCAGCAGTCCACAGGGACAAGGACGTGAAAAACTGCAGTACGTC. Residues: CASSPQGQGREKLQYV.

The rearrangement uses TRBV7-9 and TRBJ2-1; D possibly uses TRBD1 or TRBD2 (5 bases each). Germline CDR1 SEHNR, CDR2 FQNEAQ (reference sequence). V lost 0 bases to trimming and J lost 16 bases, with 22 bases between them. The CDR3 contains 15 residues. The CDR3 DNA sequence: TGTGCCAGCAGCTTAGCGGGTAGCTACGGGGCCAGGCTCTTCTTC. Encoded protein: CASSLAGSYGARLFF.

This clonotype was detected only a few times. This chain connects TRBV5-6 to TRBJ2-7, with D perhaps matching TRBD1 or TRBD2 (5 bases each). The CDR3 totals 12 residues. From germline, CDR1 is SGHDT and CDR2 YYEEEE. The V gene lost 0 bases and the J gene lost 6 bases, with 7 bases spanning the gap. The CDR3 reads CASSLERGEQYV. DNA for the CDR3: TGTGCCAGCAGCTTGGAGAGGGGCGAGCAGTACGTC.

On this clonotype: A junction boundary mismatches the germline segment, possibly from a read error. The J gene is TRBJ1-1, the V gene TRBV5-8, with D unclear. Germline-derived CDR1 and CDR2 are SGHTS and YDEGEE. The CDR3 sequence is 16 residues long. The chain's CDR3 is CASSLTSVPANTEAFF. CDR3 in DNA: TGCGCCAGCAGCCTTACTAGCGTCCCGGCCAACACTGAAGCTTTCTTT.

The genes are TRBV7-8 and TRBJ2-7; possibly TRBD2 for D (6 bases). Trimming shortened V by 3 bases and J by 9 bases, and 12 bases separated the two germline ends. Germline CDR1 reads SGHVS; CDR2 reads FQNEAQ. The CDR3 consists of 12 residues. The DNA of the CDR3 is TGTGCCAGCAGCTTGGAGGGAGCCGGGCAGTACTTC. Protein product: CASSLEGAGQYF.

This chain connects TRBV7-9 to TRBJ2-7; tentatively, D is TRBD2 (5 bases). There are 16 residues in the CDR3. Germline V gene data show CDR1 as SEHNR and CDR2 as FQNEAQ (reference sequence). Deletions cut 0 bases from V and 2 bases from J, with 14 bases between. In DNA, the CDR3 is TGTGCCAGCAGCTTAGCTAGGGTTGGCGGGCCCTACGAGCAGTACTTC. Protein product: CASSLARVGGPYEQYF.

As regards this clonotype: The germline gene is not matched at one end of the junction; a read error may be the cause. The J gene is TRBJ2-1, the V gene TRBV7-7, with D possibly matching TRBD1 (5 bases). This CDR3 spans 13 amino acids. Germline CDR1 reads SSHAT; CDR2 reads FNYEAQ (reference sequence). For the CDR3, the DNA is TGTGCCGGTCGTGGTGGGGCGGACCATGAGCACTTCTTC. Protein sequence: CAGRGGADHEHFF. The full variable domain, completed using reference TRBV7-7 and TRBJ2-1, is GAGVSQSPRYKVTKRGQDVTLRCDPISSHATLYWYQQALGQGPEFLTYFNYEAQPDKSGLPSDRFSAERPEGSISTLTIQRTEQRDSAMYRCAGRGGADHEHFFGPGTRLTVL.

The rearrangement links TRBV7-9 to TRBJ2-7, with D possibly called TRBD1 or TRBD2 (5 bases each). The CDR3 runs 18 residues. V shed 3 bases and J shed 4 bases, with 25 bases lying between them. Germline CDR1 is SEHNR and CDR2 is FQNEAQ (reference sequence). CDR3 nucleotides: TGTGCCAGCAGCTTTCAAAGAAACGGGGCGAGCGATGAGTACGAGCAGTACGTC. This sequence encodes CASSFQRNGASDEYEQYV.

This chain links TRBV7-8 with TRBJ2-7; 7 positions match TRBD1. The CDR3 covers 18 residues. Germline V gene data show CDR1 as SGHVS and CDR2 as FQNEAQ. Germline trimming cut 3 bases from V and 1 base from J; bases unmatched to any gene: 15. CDR3 amino acids: CASSFHPEGTAQSYEQYV. The CDR3 DNA sequence: TGTGCCAGCAGCTTTCATCCGGAAGGGACAGCCCAATCCTACGAGCAGTACGTC.

Regarding this clonotype: One junction end disagrees with the germline gene, perhaps due to a read error. The chain employs TRBV2 and TRBJ1-2; D possibly corresponds to TRBD1 (5 bases). This CDR3 comprises 13 residues. Germline V gene data show CDR1 as SNHLY and CDR2 as FYNNEI. Here the CDR3 DNA reads TGTGCCAGCGGGGACGGCCGCGCAGATACCCACAATTTC. Translation: CASGDGRADTHNF.

This clonotype was counted a few times. The CDR3 is CSASGRFTGELFF. CDR3 sequence (DNA): TGCAGTGCTAGTGGCAGATTTACCGGGGAGCTGTTTTTT. V usage is TRBV20-1 and J usage is TRBJ2-2; no clear D gene. V lost 3 bases and J 5 bases, leaving 10 bases between the germline ends. CDR1 and CDR2 from the germline V gene are DFQATT and SNEGSKA (reference sequence). The CDR3 is made up of 13 amino acids.

On this clonotype: A read error may account for a junction end that differs from germline. This chain connects TRBV7-3 to TRBJ1-2, with D possibly TRBD1 on 6 matching bases. Germline CDR1 reads SGHTA; CDR2 reads FQGTGA. This CDR3 is 13 amino acids long. The CDR3 coding sequence is TGTGCCAGCAGCTTGGAGGCAGATCGGGACAACCCCTTT. This translates into CASSLEADRDNPF.

With regard to this clonotype: The conserved phenylalanine or tryptophan normally closing the CDR3 is absent here, so this likely arose from a read error. The DNA is omitted, as the CDR3 cannot be located on it reliably, and the CDR3 follows TCRdb's listing. The chain uses TRBV7-8 and TRBJ2-3; the listed D gene, TRBD2, was not tested against the DNA. Germline-derived CDR1 and CDR2 are SGHVS and FQNEAQ. The length of the CDR3 is 13 amino acids, counting both ends. The chain's CDR3 is CASRLAGSPDTYY.

The gene calls are TRBV7-2 and TRBJ1-5, with D hard to call. The V and J ends lost 0 bases and 12 bases respectively, with 15 bases between them. This CDR3 comprises 14 residues. Germline values: CDR1 SGHTA, CDR2 FQGNSA. CDR3 sequence reads: CASSLAYSDTDQHF. CDR3 DNA: TGTGCCAGCAGCTTAGCTTATAGCGATACAGACCAGCATTTT.

This clonotype was observed a few times. This sequence joins TRBV7-9 and TRBJ2-7, with D unresolved. Germline V gene data show CDR1 as SEHNR and CDR2 as FQNEAQ (reference sequence). The CDR3 contains 12 residues. Deletions cut 1 base from V and 7 bases from J, with 8 bases between. This chain's CDR3 is CASSLVPREQYV. The CDR3 bases are TGTGCCAGCAGCTTAGTACCCAGGGAGCAGTACGTC.